Described below is a single T cell receptor (beta chain) sequence and its context. The donors were part of the validation cohort, which consisted of 120 subjects and was separate from the first cohort of 666 subjects. These data belong to a study of cytomegalovirus exposure and HLA in healthy donors. Study context: The 500 to 750 first-cohort repertoires and the 95 to 150 validation repertoires shared the same platform, a later analysis reported.

Repertoires were generated with immunoSEQ multiplex PCR, while TCRdb's copy carries only in-frame clones and drops some. The repertoire consists of some 330,000 clones, with around 86% occurring once and the leading ten covering roughly 0.8%. Germline V CDR1 and CDR2: LGHNA, YSLEER. The CDR3 consists of 13 residues. The V gene lost 2 bases and the J gene lost 8 bases, with 10 bases spanning the gap. The chain combines TRBV4-3 with TRBJ2-1; D might be TRBD2 (6 bases). This sequence originates from a woman aged 18-35 years in good health and CMV-seronegative. Input material: PBMCs. CDR3 nucleotides: TGCGCCAGCAGCCAACGCGGGACCGATGAGCAGTTCTTC. Translation gives CASSQRGTDEQFF.